The present entry profiles one T cell receptor beta chain with its context. The data were taken from a study of blood T cell repertoires in COVID-19. Study in general: Sites across the United States, Italy and Spain contributed samples from acute and convalescent COVID-19. PBMCs, B-cell-depleted T cells, or T cells were the source of the cDNA or gDNA that made up the material.

V was clipped by 6 bases and J by 3 bases; unmatched bases: 4. The V gene's germline CDR1 is SNHLY and CDR2 FYNNEI. The CDR3 has 14 residues. Original analysis: Estimation of nucleated cell counts was performed using reference gene primer amplification. Produced via immunoSEQ multiplex PCR; TCRdb's table is partial and in-frame only. D and trimming come from the DNA, and the V and J calls and clone size come from that table. The data contain about 270,000 clones, approximately 91% of them singletons. Study members were between about 18 and 100 years old and lived in 20 to 25 US regions. The sequence was obtained from a woman aged 35 to 49 with acute COVID-19. This chain joins TRBV2 and TRBJ2-7, with 11 bases aligning to TRBD1. Specimen: PBMCs or T cells enriched from blood (not recorded which). DNA of the CDR3: TGTGCCAGCAGCTGGGACAGGGGGAACTACGAGCAGTACTTC. Its protein is CASSWDRGNYEQYF.